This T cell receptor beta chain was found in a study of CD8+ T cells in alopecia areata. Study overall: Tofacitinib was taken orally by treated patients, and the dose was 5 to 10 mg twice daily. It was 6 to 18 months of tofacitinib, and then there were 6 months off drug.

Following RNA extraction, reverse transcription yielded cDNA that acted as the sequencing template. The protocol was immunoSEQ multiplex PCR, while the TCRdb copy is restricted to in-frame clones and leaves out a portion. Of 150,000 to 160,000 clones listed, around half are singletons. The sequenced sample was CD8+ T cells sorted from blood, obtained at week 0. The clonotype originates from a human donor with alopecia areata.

The CDR3 reads CASSSRQGWDIADTQYF. The DNA of the CDR3 is TGTGCCAGCAGTTCCCGACAGGGTTGGGATATAGCAGATACGCAGTATTTT. The chain recombines TRBV5-6 with TRBJ2-3, with 7 bases fitting TRBD1. Germline V lookup: CDR1 SGHDT, CDR2 YYEEEE. The CDR3 loop spans 17 amino acids. The ends lost 5 bases at V and 4 bases at J; junction bases unmatched: 16.